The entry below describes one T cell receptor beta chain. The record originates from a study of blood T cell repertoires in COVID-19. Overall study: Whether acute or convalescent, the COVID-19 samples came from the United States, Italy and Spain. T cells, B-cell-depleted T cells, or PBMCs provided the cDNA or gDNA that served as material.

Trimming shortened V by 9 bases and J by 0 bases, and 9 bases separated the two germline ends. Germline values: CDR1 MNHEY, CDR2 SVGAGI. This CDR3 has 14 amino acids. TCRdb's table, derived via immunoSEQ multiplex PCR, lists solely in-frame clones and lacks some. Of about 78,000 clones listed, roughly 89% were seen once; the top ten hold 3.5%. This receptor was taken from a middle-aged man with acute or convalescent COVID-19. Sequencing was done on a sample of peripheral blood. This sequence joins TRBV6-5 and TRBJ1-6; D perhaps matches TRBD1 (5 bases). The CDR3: CASKDTSYNSPLHF. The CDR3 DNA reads TGTGCCAGTAAGGACACCTCCTATAATTCACCCCTCCACTTT.